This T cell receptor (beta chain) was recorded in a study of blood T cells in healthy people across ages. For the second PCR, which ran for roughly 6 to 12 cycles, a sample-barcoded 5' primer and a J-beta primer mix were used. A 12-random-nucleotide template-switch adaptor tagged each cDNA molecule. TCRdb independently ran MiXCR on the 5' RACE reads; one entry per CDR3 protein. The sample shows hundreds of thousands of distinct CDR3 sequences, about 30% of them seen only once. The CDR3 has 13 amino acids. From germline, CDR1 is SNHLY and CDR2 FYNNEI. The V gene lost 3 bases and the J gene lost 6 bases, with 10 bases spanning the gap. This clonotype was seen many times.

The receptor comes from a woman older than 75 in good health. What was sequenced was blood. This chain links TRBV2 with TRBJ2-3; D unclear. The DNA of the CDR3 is TGTGCCAGCAGTGATGGGGTCTCCGATACGCAGTATTTT. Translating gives CASSDGVSDTQYF.